The 25 T cell receptor beta chains below were found in one sample sequenced in a study of T cell changes during pregnancy in multiple sclerosis. The protocol was immunoSEQ multiplex PCR, while the TCRdb copy is restricted to in-frame clones and leaves out a portion. The sample includes some 31,000 clones, roughly nine tenths seen only once; the top ten take around 0.4%. The sequences come from CD4+ T cells from peripheral blood mononuclear cells, collected in the second trimester of pregnancy. The receptors shown here come from a female donor in good health, enrolled as a control in a pregnancy study.

V and J are TRBV4-1 and TRBJ1-5, with a weak D call TRBD1 (6 bases). V lost 6 bases to trimming and J lost 5 bases, with 14 bases between them. The CDR3 has 14 amino acids. Germline CDR1 MGHRA, CDR2 YSYEKL. Here the CDR3 DNA reads TGCGCCAGCAGGGAACAGGGTACCCATCAGCCCCAGCATTTT. Translated: CASREQGTHQPQHF.

This clone has just a few counts. The chain recombines TRBV5-1 with TRBJ2-5; TRBD2 matches at 16 bases. This CDR3 region has 17 residues. With 7 bases clipped from V and 4 bases from J, the junction kept 10 bases outside the gene matches. Germline lookup yields CDR1 SGHRS and CDR2 YFSETQ. The CDR3 spells CASSREGLAGGSETQYF. CDR3 DNA: TGCGCCAGCTCCCGGGAGGGACTAGCGGGAGGGTCAGAGACCCAGTACTTC.

The gene calls are TRBV18 and TRBJ2-7, with 9 bases identical to TRBD2. Germline V lookup: CDR1 KGHSH, CDR2 LQKENI. V lost 4 bases and J lost 1; bases outside the gene matches: 2. CDR3 length equals 14 residues. The CDR3, as DNA: TGTGCCAGCTCACTAACTAGCGGGTCCTACGAGCAGTACTTC. This sequence encodes CASSLTSGSYEQYF.

This clone came up a few times. The chain links TRBV5-4 to TRBJ1-1, with TRBD1 as a possible D gene (5 bases). The CDR3 is made up of 15 amino acids. The ends were cut back, 1 base at V and 1 base at J, with 11 bases in the middle. CDR1 SGHNT and CDR2 YYREEE come from the germline V gene (reference sequence). CDR3: CASSLSGRENTEAFF. DNA of the CDR3: TGTGCCAGCAGCTTGTCCGGCAGGGAGAACACTGAAGCTTTCTTT.

V usage is TRBV7-2 and J usage is TRBJ2-6, with 7 positions matching TRBD1. The germline V gene encodes CDR1 SGHTA and CDR2 FQGNSA. The CDR3 length is 16 residues. Trimming at V came to 9 bases and at J to 3 bases, leaving 11 bases not matched to a gene. The CDR3 loop reads CASRTGTLIGANVLTF. DNA of the CDR3: TGTGCCAGTAGGACAGGCACCCTAATTGGGGCCAACGTCCTGACTTTC.

The chain couples TRBV21-1 to TRBJ2-7; the table assigns TRBD2, which was not confirmed against the DNA. TRBV21-1 is shown as a pseudogene. This CDR3 contains 14 residues. The CDR3 bases are TGTGCCAGCTCCCAGGAGACTACCTCCTACGAGCAGTACTTC. Translation gives CASSQETTSYEQYF.

The chain recombines TRBV12-5 with TRBJ1-1; D possibly corresponds to TRBD1 (5 bases). Trimming shortened V by 6 bases and J by 4 bases, and 12 bases separated the two germline ends. Germline loops: CDR1 LGHNT, CDR2 FRNRAP. The CDR3 length is 13 residues. The CDR3 nucleotides are TGTGCTAGTGGGATCTCGGGGGGCACTGAAGCTTTCTTT. It encodes CASGISGGTEAFF.

The V call is TRBV29-1, the J call TRBJ2-5; 10 bases line up with TRBD1. From germline, CDR1 is SQVTM and CDR2 ANQGSEA. The trim removed 6 bases at V and 5 bases at J, leaving 9 bases unmatched. The CDR3 has 14 residues. The CDR3 DNA reads TGCAGCGTGAGGGGGACAGGGGATTTGGAGACCCAGTACTTC. Amino acids: CSVRGTGDLETQYF.

J is TRBJ2-7 and V is TRBV7-4; tentatively, D is TRBD1 (6 bases). This CDR3 has 16 amino acids. CDR1 and CDR2 (germline): SGHVT, SQSDAQ. Trimming pared 1 base from V and 2 bases from J, leaving 15 bases between. CDR3 sequence reads: CASSLDRRDIAYEQYF. The CDR3 DNA reads as TGTGCCAGCAGCTTAGATCGCAGGGACATAGCCTACGAGCAGTACTTC. The full variable domain, rest sourced from reference TRBV7-4 and TRBJ2-7, is GAGVSQSPRYKVAKRGRDVALRCDSISGHVTLYWYRQTLGQGSEVLTYSQSDAQRDKSGRPSGRFSAERPERSVSTLKIQRTEQGDSAVYLCASSLDRRDIAYEQYFGPGTRLTVT.

The genes are TRBV27 and TRBJ2-2; D perhaps matches TRBD1 (5 bases). The CDR3 is 14 residues long. Deletions cut 6 bases from V and 5 bases from J, with 13 bases between. Germline values: CDR1 MNHEY, CDR2 SMNVEV (reference sequence). In DNA, the CDR3 is TGTGCCAGCAGCCAGGGTTGGGGAACCGGGGAGCTGTTTTTT. This sequence encodes CASSQGWGTGELFF.

The rearrangement joins TRBV5-6 to TRBJ2-3; 12 bases fit TRBD2. The V segment lost 2 bases and the J segment 4 bases; nucleotides outside the gene matches: 2. The CDR3 spans 15 residues. Germline V gives CDR1 SGHDT, CDR2 YYEEEE. CDR3 sequence reads: CASSLLAGGADTQYF. The CDR3 nucleotides are TGTGCCAGCAGCTTACTAGCGGGGGGCGCAGATACGCAGTATTTT.

V usage is TRBV11-3 and J usage is TRBJ2-7, with D possibly being TRBD1 (6 bases). Per germline, CDR1 SGHNT and CDR2 YENEEA. V dropped 3 bases and J dropped 5 bases, with 11 bases sitting between them. The CDR3 is 13 residues long. Written as DNA, the CDR3 is TGTGCCAGCAGCTTCGCAAACAGGGACGAGCAGTACTTC. As protein: CASSFANRDEQYF.

This clone appeared a single time. This sequence joins TRBV18 and TRBJ1-1; 8 positions agree with TRBD1. The CDR3 is 14 residues long. CDR1 is KGHSH, CDR2 LQKENI, per germline. V lost 1 base to trimming and J lost 5 bases; unmatched junction nucleotides: 3. The DNA of the CDR3 is TGTGCCAGCTCACCACTTACAGGGGGGACTGAAGCTTTCTTT. Its translation: CASSPLTGGTEAFF.

The chain is built from TRBV19 and TRBJ1-5, with D hard to call. The V end was cut by 1 base, the J end by 6 bases, with 13 bases between. The CDR3 is made up of 15 amino acids. Germline lookup yields CDR1 LNHDA and CDR2 SQIVND (reference sequence). The CDR3 DNA reads TGTGCCAGTAGTATAGCTGAGGCCCCGGGTCAGCCCCAGCATTTT. It codes for CASSIAEAPGQPQHF.

The chain employs TRBV19 and TRBJ1-4, with D perhaps matching TRBD1 (5 bases). Trimming removed 6 bases from V and 0 bases from J, with 14 bases in between. The CDR3 spans 16 residues. CDR1 and CDR2 from the germline V gene are LNHDA and SQIVND (reference sequence). The CDR3 is CASSPRQFATNEKLFF. The CDR3 DNA follows: TGTGCCAGTAGCCCAAGACAGTTTGCAACTAATGAAAAACTGTTTTTT.

CDR3 protein: CASSSQTGVRTEAFF. CDR3 bases: TGCGCCAGCAGCTCACAGACAGGGGTAAGGACTGAAGCTTTCTTT. V is TRBV5-1 and J is TRBJ1-1; 8 nucleotides line up with TRBD1. The CDR3 has 15 residues. Germline values: CDR1 SGHRS, CDR2 YFSETQ. V lost 3 bases, J lost 5 bases, and 9 bases stayed unmatched.

This rearrangement joins TRBV19 to TRBJ2-1; D may be TRBD2 (5 bases). The CDR3 covers 16 residues. The germline V and J ends were trimmed by 2 bases and 0 bases, with 11 bases remaining between them. The V gene's germline CDR1 is LNHDA and CDR2 SQIVND (reference sequence). The CDR3 region is CASSIRTASSYNEQFF. The CDR3 nucleotides are TGTGCCAGTAGTATACGGACTGCAAGCTCCTACAATGAGCAGTTCTTC.

The chain uses TRBV18 and TRBJ2-5; 11 nucleotides line up with TRBD2. J lost 1 base, V lost 3 bases, and 1 base had no gene match. CDR3 length: 15 amino acids. Germline V gene data show CDR1 as KGHSH and CDR2 as LQKENI. In nucleotides, the CDR3 is TGTGCCAGCTCACCGACTAGCGGGACCCAAGAGACCCAGTACTTC. Translated: CASSPTSGTQETQYF.

This clone was observed a few times. This sequence joins TRBV28 and TRBJ1-2; perhaps TRBD1 as D (5 bases). Trimming pared 8 bases from V and 2 bases from J, leaving 12 bases between. Germline CDR1 is MDHEN and CDR2 is SYDVKM. CDR3 length: 13 amino acids. The CDR3 reads CASLTTVNYGYTF. In DNA form, the CDR3 reads TGTGCCAGCTTAACGACAGTAAACTATGGCTACACCTTC.

The chain uses TRBV5-4 and TRBJ2-4, with 14 bases aligning to TRBD2. In germline, CDR1 is SGHNT, CDR2 YYREEE (reference sequence). Unmatched junction bases numbered 2, after V lost 3 bases and J lost 3 bases. This CDR3 region has 16 residues. CDR3 coding DNA: TGTGCCAGCAGCTCCGGACTAGCGGGGGGCAAAAACATTCAGTACTTC. Translated, it gives CASSSGLAGGKNIQYF.

This clone was observed a handful of times. This rearrangement joins TRBV10-3 to TRBJ2-7; 10 nucleotides align to TRBD2. Germline CDR1 ENHRY, CDR2 SYGVKD. The CDR3 covers 14 residues. The V gene end was trimmed by 7 bases and the J gene end by 3 bases; junction bases not matched to a gene: 6. The CDR3 loop reads CAIKGASGSYEQYF. CDR3 nucleotide sequence: TGTGCCATCAAGGGAGCTAGCGGGAGCTACGAGCAGTACTTC.

The V call is TRBV15, the J call TRBJ2-3; 7 nucleotides agree with TRBD2. Germline assignment: CDR1 LNHNV and CDR2 YYDKDF (reference sequence). V was pared by 2 bases and J by 1 base, with 12 bases of the junction left unmatched. The CDR3 extends over 18 amino acids. CDR3 region: CATSRLSLFAGGTDTQYF. In nucleotides, the CDR3 is TGTGCCACCAGCAGACTATCATTATTCGCGGGGGGCACAGATACGCAGTATTTT.

This clone was counted once. V gene TRBV2 combines with J gene TRBJ2-3, with 7 bases matching TRBD1. Germline V gene data show CDR1 as SNHLY and CDR2 as FYNNEI. V lost 6 bases, J lost 3 bases, and 6 bases stayed unmatched. The CDR3 length is 14 residues. The CDR3 DNA sequence: TGTGCCAGCAGATCCGGGACAGTTACAGATACGCAGTATTTT. Protein: CASRSGTVTDTQYF.

This clone showed up just a few times. The chain links TRBV30 to TRBJ2-5; 14 bases are shared with TRBD2. J gave up 2 bases and V 2 bases, and 7 bases lay outside the gene matches. This CDR3 region has 17 residues. Germline V CDR1 and CDR2: GTSNPN, SVGIG (reference sequence). The CDR3 sequence is CAWSPLGLAGAQETQYF. DNA of the CDR3: TGTGCCTGGAGTCCCCTGGGACTAGCGGGAGCTCAAGAGACCCAGTACTTC.

The chain couples TRBV11-2 to TRBJ1-4; no firm D call. This CDR3 is built from 15 residues. Per germline, CDR1 SGHAT and CDR2 FQNNGV. The V end lost 0 bases, the J end lost 12 bases, and 17 bases lay between the germline ends. This CDR3 reads CASSLDRSRPLELFF. The DNA for the CDR3 is TGTGCCAGCAGCTTAGATAGGTCCAGGCCCCTCGAACTGTTTTTT.